This T cell receptor beta chain was sequenced during a study of blood T cells in healthy people across ages. Sample-barcoded 5' priming and a J-beta primer mix drove a second PCR of roughly 7 to 11 cycles. Each CDR3 protein gets one entry after TCRdb re-called the 5' RACE reads with MiXCR. The data contain 750,000 to 1,000,000 distinct CDR3 sequences, 25% to 30% of them singletons. V shed 3 bases and J shed 8 bases, with 16 bases lying between them. The CDR3 is 15 residues long. Germline CDR1 is MGHRA and CDR2 is YSYEKL. The same data also contributed to another study, on T cells of mothers and their children.

This chain links TRBV4-1 with TRBJ1-4, with D maybe TRBD1 (5 bases). The specimen was blood. The receptor comes from a woman aged 40 to 50 in good health. CDR3 coding DNA: TGCGCCAGCAGCCAGGCCATGGGGCTAAGGGAAAAACTGTTTTTT. It specifies CASSQAMGLREKLFF.